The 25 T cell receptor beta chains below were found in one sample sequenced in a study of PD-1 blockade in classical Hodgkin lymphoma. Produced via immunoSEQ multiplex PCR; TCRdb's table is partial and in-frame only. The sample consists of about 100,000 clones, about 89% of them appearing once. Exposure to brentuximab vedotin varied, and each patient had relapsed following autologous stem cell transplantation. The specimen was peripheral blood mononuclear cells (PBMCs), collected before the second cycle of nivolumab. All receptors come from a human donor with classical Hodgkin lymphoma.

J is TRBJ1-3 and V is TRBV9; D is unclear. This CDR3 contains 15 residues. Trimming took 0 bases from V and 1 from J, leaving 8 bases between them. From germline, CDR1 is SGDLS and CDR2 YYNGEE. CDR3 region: CASSVDLGSGNTIYF. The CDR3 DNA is TGTGCCAGCAGCGTAGATCTCGGTTCTGGAAACACCATATATTTT.

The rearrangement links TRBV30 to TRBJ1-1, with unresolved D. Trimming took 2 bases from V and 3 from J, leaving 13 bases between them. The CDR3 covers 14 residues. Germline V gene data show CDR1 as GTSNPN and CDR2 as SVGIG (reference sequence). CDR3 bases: TGTGCCTGGAGTCACGGACGGCCGCACACTGAAGCTTTCTTT. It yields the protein CAWSHGRPHTEAFF.

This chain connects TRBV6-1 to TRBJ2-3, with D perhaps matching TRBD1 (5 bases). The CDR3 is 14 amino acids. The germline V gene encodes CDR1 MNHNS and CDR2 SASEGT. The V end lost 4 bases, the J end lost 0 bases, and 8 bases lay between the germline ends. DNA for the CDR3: TGTGCCAGCAGTGTGGGGCGTAGCACAGATACGCAGTATTTT. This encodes CASSVGRSTDTQYF.

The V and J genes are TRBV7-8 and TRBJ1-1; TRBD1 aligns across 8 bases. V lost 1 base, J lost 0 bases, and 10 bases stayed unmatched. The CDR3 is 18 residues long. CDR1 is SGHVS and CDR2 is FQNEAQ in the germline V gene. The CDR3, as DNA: TGTGCCAGCAGCTTAGACGGGACAGGAGTTCTAATGAACACTGAAGCTTTCTTT. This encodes CASSLDGTGVLMNTEAFF.

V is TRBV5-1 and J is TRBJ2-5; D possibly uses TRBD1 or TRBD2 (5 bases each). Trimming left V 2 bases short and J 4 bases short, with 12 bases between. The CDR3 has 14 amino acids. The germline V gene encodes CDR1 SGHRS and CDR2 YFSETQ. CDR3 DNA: TGCGCCAGCAGCTTAAGCGGCAGGGTAGAGACCCAGTACTTC. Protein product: CASSLSGRVETQYF.

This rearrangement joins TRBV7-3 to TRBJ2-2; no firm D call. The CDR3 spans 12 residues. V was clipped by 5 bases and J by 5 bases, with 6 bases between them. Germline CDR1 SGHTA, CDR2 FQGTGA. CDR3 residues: CASSPFTGELFF. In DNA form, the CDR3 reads TGTGCCAGCAGCCCGTTTACCGGGGAGCTGTTTTTT.

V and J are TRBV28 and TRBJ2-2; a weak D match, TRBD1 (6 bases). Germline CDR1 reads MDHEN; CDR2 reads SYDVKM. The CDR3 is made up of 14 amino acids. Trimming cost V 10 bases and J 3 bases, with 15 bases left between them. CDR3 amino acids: CATHPNRDTGELFF. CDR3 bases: TGTGCCACCCACCCCAACAGGGACACCGGGGAGCTGTTTTTT.

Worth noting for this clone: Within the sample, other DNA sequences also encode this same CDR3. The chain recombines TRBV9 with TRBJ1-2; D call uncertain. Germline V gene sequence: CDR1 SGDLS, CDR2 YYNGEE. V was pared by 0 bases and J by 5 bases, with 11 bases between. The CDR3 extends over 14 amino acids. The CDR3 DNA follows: TGTGCCAGCAGCGTAGCGGCATTAGATTATGGCTACACCTTC. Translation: CASSVAALDYGYTF.

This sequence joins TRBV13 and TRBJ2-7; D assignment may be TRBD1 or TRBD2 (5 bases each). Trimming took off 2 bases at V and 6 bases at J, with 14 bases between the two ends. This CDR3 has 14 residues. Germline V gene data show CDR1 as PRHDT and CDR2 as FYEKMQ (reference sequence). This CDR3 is CASSLIQGASEQYF. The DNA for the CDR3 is TGTGCCAGCAGCTTAATTCAGGGAGCATCCGAGCAGTACTTC.

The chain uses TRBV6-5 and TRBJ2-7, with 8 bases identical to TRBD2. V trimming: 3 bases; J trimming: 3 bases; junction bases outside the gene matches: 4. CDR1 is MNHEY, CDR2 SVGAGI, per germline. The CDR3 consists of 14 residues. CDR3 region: CASSYTGGDYEQYF. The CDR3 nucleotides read TGTGCCAGCAGTTATACGGGGGGGGACTACGAGCAGTACTTC.

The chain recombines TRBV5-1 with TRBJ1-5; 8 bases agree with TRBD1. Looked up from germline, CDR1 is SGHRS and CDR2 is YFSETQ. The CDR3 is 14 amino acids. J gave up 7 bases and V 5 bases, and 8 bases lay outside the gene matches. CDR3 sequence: CASRAGGADQPQHF. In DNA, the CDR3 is TGCGCCAGCAGAGCAGGGGGCGCGGACCAGCCCCAGCATTTT. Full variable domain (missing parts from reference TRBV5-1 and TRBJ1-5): KAGVTQTPRYLIKTRGQQVTLSCSPISGHRSVSWYQQTPGQGLQFLFEYFSETQRNKGNFPGRFSGRQFSNSRSEMNVSTLELGDSALYLCASRAGGADQPQHFGDGTRLSIL.

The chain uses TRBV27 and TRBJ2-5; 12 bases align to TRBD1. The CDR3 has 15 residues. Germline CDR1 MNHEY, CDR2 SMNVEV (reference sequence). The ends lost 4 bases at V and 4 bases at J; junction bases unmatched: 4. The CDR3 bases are TGTGCCAGCAGTTCCGGGACAGGGGGCCGAGAGACCCAGTACTTC. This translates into CASSSGTGGRETQYF.

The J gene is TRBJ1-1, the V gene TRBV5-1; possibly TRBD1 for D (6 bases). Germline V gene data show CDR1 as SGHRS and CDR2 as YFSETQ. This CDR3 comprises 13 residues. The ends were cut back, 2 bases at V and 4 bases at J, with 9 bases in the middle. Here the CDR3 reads CASSFVRGTEAFF. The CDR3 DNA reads TGCGCCAGCAGCTTCGTCAGGGGCACTGAAGCTTTCTTT.

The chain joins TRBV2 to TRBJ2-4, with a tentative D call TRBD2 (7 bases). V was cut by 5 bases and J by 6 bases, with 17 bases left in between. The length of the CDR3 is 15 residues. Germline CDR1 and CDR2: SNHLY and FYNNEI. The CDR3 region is CASSITGGPGNIQYF. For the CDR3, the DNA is TGTGCCAGCAGTATAACGGGGGGCCCCGGAAACATTCAGTACTTC.

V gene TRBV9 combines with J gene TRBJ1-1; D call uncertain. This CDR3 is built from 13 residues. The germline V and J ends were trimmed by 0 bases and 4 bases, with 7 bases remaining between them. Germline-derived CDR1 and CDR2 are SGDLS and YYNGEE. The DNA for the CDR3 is TGTGCCAGCAGCGTAGGGGGTAGCACTGAAGCTTTCTTT. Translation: CASSVGGSTEAFF. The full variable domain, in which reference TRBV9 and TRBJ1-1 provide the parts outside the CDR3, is DSGVTQTPKHLITATGQRVTLRCSPRSGDLSVYWYQQSLDQGLQFLIQYYNGEERAKGNILERFSAQQFPDLHSELNLSSLELGDSALYFCASSVGGSTEAFFGQGTRLTVV.

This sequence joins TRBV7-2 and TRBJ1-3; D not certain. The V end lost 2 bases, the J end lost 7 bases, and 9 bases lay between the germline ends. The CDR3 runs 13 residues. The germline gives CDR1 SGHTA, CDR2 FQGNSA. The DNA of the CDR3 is TGTGCCAGCAGCTTAACGGAGACGAACACCATATATTTT. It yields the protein CASSLTETNTIYF.

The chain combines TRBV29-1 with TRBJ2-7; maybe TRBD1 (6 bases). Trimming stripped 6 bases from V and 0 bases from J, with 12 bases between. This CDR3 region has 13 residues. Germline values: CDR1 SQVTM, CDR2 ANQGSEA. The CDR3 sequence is CSVLDSNSYEQYF. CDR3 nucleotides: TGCAGCGTATTGGACAGCAACTCCTACGAGCAGTACTTC.

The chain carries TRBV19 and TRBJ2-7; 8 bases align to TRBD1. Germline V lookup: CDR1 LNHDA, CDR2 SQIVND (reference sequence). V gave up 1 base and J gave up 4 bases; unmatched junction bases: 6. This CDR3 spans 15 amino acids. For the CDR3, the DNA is TGTGCCAGTAGTATAGGTGGGACAGGACATTACGAGCAGTACTTC. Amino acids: CASSIGGTGHYEQYF.

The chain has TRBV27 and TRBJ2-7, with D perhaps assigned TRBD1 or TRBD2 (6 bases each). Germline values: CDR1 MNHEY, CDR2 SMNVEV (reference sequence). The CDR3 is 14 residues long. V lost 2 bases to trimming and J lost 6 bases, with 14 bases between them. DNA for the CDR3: TGTGCCAGCAGTTTAAGTAGGGGGGCGGGCGAGCAGTACTTC. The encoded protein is CASSLSRGAGEQYF.

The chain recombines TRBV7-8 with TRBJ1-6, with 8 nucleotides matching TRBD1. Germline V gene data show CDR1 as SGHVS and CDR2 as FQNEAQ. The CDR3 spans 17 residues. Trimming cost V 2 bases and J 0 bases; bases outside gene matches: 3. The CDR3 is CASSLQGAGSYNSPLHF. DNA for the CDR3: TGTGCCAGCAGCTTACAGGGGGCCGGCTCCTATAATTCACCCCTCCACTTT.

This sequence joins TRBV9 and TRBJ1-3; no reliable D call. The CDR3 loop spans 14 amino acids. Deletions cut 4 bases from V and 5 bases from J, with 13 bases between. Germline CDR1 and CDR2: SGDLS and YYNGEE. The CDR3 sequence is CASSPPDPRNTIYF. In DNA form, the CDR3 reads TGTGCCAGCAGCCCCCCGGACCCACGAAACACCATATATTTT.

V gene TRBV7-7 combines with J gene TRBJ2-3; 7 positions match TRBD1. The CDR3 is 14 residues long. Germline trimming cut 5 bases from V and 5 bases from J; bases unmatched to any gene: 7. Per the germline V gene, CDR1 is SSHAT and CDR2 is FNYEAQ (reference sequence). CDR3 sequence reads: CASSRGTAQDTQYF. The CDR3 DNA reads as TGTGCCAGCAGCCGTGGGACAGCTCAAGATACGCAGTATTTT.

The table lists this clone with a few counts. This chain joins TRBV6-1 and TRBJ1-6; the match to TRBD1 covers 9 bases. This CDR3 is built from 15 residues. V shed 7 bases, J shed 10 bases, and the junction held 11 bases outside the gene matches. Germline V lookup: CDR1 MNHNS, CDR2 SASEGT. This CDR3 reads CASTWGTGNRSPLHF. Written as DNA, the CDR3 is TGTGCCAGCACCTGGGGGACAGGGAACCGATCACCCCTCCACTTT.

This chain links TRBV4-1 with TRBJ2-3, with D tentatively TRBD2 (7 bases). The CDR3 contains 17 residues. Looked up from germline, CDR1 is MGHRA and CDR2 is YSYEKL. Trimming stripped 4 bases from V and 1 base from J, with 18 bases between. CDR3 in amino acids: CASSPIGAGARTDTQYF. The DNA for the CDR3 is TGCGCCAGCAGCCCCATCGGGGCGGGGGCCCGCACAGATACGCAGTATTTT.

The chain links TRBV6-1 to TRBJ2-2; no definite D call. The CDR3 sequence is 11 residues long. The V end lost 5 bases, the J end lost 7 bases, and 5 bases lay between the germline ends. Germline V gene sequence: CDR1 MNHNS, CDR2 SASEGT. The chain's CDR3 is CASSFNGELFF. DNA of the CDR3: TGTGCCAGCAGTTTTAACGGGGAGCTGTTTTTT.